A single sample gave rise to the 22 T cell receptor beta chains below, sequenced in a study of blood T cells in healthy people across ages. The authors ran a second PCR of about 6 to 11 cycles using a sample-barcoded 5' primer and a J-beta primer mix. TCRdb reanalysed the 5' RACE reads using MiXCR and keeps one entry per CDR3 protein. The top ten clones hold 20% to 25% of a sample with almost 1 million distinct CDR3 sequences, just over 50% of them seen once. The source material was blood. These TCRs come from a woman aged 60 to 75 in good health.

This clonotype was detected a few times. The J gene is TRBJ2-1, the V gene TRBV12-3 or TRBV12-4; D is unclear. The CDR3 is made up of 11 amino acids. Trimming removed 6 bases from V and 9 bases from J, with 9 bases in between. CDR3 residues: CASSKVIEQFF. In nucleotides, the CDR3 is TGTGCCAGCAGCAAAGTCATTGAGCAGTTCTTC.

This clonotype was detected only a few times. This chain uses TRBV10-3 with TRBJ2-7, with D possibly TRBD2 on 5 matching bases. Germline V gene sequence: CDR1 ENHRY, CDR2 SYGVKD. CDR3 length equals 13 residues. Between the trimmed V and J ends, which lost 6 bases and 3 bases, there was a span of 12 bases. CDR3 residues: CAISGDRNYEQYF. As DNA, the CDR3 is TGTGCCATCAGCGGGGATAGAAACTACGAGCAGTACTTC.

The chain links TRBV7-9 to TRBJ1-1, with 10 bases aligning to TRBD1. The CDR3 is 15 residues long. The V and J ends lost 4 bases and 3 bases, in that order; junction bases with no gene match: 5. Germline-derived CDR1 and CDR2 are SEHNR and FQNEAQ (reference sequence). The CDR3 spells CASSSRTGGYTEAFF. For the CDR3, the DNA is TGTGCCAGCAGCTCTCGGACAGGGGGGTACACTGAAGCTTTCTTT. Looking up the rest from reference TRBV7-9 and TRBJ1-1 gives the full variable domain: DTGVSQNPRHKITKRGQNVTFRCDPISEHNRLYWYRQTLGQGPEFLTYFQNEAQLEKSRLLSDRFSAERPKGSFSTLEIQRTEQGDSAMYLCASSSRTGGYTEAFFGQGTRLTVV.

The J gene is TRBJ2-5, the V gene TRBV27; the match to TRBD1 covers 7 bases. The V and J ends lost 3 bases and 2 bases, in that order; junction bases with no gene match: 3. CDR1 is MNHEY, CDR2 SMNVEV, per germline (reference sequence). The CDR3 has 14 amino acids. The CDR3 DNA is TGTGCCAGCAGTTTTAGGGGGCCTCAAGAGACCCAGTACTTC. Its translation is CASSFRGPQETQYF.

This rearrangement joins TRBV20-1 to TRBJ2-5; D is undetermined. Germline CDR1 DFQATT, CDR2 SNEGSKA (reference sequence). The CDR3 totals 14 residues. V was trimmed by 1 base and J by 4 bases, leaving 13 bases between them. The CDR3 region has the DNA TGCAGTGCTAGAGCGAGTATAGGGTTAGAGACCCAGTACTTC. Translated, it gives CSARASIGLETQYF.

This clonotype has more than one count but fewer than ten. CDR3 protein: CASSLSSHRSYEQYF. CDR3 coding DNA: TGTGCCAGCAGTTTATCCTCCCATCGGTCCTACGAGCAGTACTTC. The chain combines TRBV27 with TRBJ2-7, with D uncertain. V lost 0 bases, J lost 1 base, and 10 bases lay in between. The germline V gene encodes CDR1 MNHEY and CDR2 SMNVEV (reference sequence). The CDR3 has 15 residues.

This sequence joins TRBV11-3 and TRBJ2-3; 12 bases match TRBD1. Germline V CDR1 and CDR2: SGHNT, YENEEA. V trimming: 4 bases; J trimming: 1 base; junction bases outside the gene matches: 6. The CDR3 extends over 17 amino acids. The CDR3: CASSSGTGGLGTDTQYF. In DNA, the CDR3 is TGTGCCAGCAGCTCTGGGACAGGGGGCTTAGGCACAGATACGCAGTATTTT.

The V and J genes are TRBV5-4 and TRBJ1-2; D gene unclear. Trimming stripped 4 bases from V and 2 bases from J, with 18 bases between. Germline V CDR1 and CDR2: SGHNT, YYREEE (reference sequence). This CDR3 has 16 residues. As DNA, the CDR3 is TGTGCCAGCAGCGCACAATGGGTAACTTGGAACTATGGCTACACCTTC. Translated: CASSAQWVTWNYGYTF.

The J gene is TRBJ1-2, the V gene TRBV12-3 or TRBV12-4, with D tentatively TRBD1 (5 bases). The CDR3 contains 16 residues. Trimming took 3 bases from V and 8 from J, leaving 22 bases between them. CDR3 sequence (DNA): TGTGCCAGCAGTTTTTCGGGACCCCGCAAGGGAGGAGGCTACACCTTC. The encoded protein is CASSFSGPRKGGGYTF.

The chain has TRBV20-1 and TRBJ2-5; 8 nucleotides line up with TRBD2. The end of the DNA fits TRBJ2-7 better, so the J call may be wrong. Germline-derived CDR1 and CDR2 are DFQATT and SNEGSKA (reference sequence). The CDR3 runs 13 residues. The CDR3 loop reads CSARSGGDYEQYF. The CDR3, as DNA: TGCAGTGCTAGATCGGGGGGGGACTACGAGCAGTACTTC.

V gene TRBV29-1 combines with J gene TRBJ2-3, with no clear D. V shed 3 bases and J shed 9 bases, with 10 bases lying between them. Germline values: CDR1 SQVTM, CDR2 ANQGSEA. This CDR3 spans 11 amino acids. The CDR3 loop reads CSVDLRGTQYF. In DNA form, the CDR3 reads TGCAGCGTTGATCTACGTGGCACGCAGTATTTT.

The CDR3, as DNA: TGTGCCAGCAGTAAAAACTACGGGGAGCTGTTTTTT. Translating gives CASSKNYGELFF. The chain joins TRBV6-5 to TRBJ2-2, with D uncertain. CDR3 length equals 12 residues. CDR1 and CDR2 from the germline V gene are MNHEY and SVGAGI. V dropped 5 bases and J dropped 7 bases, with 8 bases sitting between them.

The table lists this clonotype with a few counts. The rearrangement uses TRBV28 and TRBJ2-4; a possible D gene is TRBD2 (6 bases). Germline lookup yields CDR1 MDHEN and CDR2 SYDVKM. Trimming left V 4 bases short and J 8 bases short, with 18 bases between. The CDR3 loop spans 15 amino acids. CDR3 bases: TGTGCCAGCAGTTCCCCCCGGGCGACTAGGGACATTCAGTACTTC. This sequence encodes CASSSPRATRDIQYF. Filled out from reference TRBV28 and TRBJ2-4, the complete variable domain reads DVKVTQSSRYLVKRTGEKVFLECVQDMDHENMFWYRQDPGLGLRLIYFSYDVKMKEKGDIPEGYSVSREKKERFSLILESASTNQTSMYLCASSSPRATRDIQYFGAGTRLSVL.

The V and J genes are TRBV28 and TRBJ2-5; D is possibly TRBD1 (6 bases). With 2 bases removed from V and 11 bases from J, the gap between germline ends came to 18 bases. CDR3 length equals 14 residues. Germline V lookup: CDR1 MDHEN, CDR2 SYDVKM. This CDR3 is CASSLQGRVDVQYF. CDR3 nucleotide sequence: TGTGCCAGCAGTTTACAGGGGCGCGTGGATGTGCAGTACTTC.

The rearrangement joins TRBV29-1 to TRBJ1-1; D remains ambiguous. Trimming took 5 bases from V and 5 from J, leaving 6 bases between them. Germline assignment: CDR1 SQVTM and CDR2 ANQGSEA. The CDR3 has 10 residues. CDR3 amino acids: CSVRRTEAFF. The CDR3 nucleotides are TGCAGCGTTAGAAGGACTGAAGCTTTCTTT.

In nucleotides, the CDR3 is TGTGCCATCAGTGAGGCGGGGGGGAATCAGCCCCAGCATTTT. Its translation: CAISEAGGNQPQHF. V and J are TRBV10-3 and TRBJ1-5; perhaps TRBD1 as D (5 bases). The ends were cut back, 2 bases at V and 4 bases at J, with 9 bases in the middle. The germline CDR1 and CDR2 sequences are ENHRY and SYGVKD. The CDR3 is made up of 14 amino acids.

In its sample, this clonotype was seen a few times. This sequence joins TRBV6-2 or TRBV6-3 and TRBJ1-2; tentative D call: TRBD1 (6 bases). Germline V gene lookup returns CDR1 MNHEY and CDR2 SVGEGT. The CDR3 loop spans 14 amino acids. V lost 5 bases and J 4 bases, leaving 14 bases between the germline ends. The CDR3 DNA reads TGTGCCAGCAGTAAGCCAGGGGTGAGCTATGGCTACACCTTC. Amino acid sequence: CASSKPGVSYGYTF.

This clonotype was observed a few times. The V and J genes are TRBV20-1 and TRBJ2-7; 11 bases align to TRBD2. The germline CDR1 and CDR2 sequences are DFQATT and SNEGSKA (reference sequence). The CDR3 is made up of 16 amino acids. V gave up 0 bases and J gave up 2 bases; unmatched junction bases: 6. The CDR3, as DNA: TGCAGTGCTAGAGATTCTCTAGCGGGAGGTCCCTACGAGCAGTACTTC. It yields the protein CSARDSLAGGPYEQYF.

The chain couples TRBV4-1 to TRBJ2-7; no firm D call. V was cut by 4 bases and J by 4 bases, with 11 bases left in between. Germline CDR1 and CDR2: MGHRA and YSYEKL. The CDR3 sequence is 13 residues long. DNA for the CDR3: TGCGCCAGCAGCCCTTACATGAGATACGAGCAGTACTTC. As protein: CASSPYMRYEQYF.

The CDR3 loop reads CASSRLAGRVNEQFF. CDR3 nucleotide sequence: TGTGCCAGCAGCCGCCTAGCGGGAAGGGTCAATGAGCAGTTCTTC. This chain links TRBV11-2 with TRBJ2-1; TRBD2 matches 9 bases. The CDR3 is made up of 15 amino acids. Trimming cost V 5 bases and J 6 bases; bases outside gene matches: 8. Germline values: CDR1 SGHAT, CDR2 FQNNGV.

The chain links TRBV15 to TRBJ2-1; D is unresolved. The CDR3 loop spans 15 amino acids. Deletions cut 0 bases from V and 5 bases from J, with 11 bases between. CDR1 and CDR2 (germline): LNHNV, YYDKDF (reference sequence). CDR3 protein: CATSRDGLEHNEQFF. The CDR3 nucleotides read TGTGCCACCAGCAGAGATGGGTTGGAACACAATGAGCAGTTCTTC.

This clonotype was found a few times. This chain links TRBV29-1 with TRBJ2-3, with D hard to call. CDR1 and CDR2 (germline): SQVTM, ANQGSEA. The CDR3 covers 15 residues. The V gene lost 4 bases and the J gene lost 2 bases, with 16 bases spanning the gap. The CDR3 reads CSVVPLASPTDTQYF. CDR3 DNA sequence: TGCAGCGTTGTTCCCCTCGCCTCCCCCACAGATACGCAGTATTTT.